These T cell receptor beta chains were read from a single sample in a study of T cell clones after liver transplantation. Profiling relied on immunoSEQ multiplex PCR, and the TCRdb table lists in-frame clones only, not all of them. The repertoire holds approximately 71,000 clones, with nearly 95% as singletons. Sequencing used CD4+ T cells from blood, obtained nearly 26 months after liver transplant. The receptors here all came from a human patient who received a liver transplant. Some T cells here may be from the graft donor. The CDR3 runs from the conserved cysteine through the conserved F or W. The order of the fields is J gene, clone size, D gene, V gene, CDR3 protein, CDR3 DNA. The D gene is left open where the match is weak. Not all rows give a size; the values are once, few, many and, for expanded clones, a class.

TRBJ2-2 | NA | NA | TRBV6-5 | CASSYLPQGTGELFF | TGTGCCAGCAGTTACTTACCACAGGGTACCGGGGAGCTGTTTTTT
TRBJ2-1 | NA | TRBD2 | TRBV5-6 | CASSGAGAPGNEQFF | TGTGCCAGCAGCGGGGCGGGAGCGCCGGGCAATGAGCAGTTCTTC
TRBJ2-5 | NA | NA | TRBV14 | CASSLARGSFQETQYF | TGTGCCAGCAGCCTAGCTCGGGGGAGCTTCCAAGAGACCCAGTACTTC
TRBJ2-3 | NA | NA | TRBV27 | CASSYLDTQYF | TGTGCCAGCAGTTATTTGGATACGCAGTATTTT
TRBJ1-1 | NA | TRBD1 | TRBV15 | CATSRDRTGGPGTEAFF | TGTGCCACCAGCAGAGATAGGACAGGGGGCCCCGGGACTGAAGCTTTCTTT
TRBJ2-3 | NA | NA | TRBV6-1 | CASSEPGGLTDTQYF | TGTGCCAGCAGTGAACCCGGGGGCCTCACAGATACGCAGTATTTT
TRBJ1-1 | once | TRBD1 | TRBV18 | CASSALQGLNTEAFF | TGTGCCAGCTCAGCGCTACAGGGGCTAAACACTGAAGCTTTCTTT
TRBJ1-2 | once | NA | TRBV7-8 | CASSPRRQSGGYTF | TGTGCCAGCAGCCCCCGGCGGCAATCGGGCGGCTACACCTTC
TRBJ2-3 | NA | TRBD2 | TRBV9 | CASSRGLADTQYF | TGTGCCAGCAGCCGAGGACTAGCGGATACGCAGTATTTT
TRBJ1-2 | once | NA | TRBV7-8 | CASSFNDELYGYTF | TGTGCCAGCAGCTTTAACGACGAACTTTATGGCTACACCTTC
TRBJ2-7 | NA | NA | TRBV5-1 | CASSSGTPGGEQYF | TGCGCCAGCAGCTCCGGGACCCCCGGAGGGGAGCAGTACTTC
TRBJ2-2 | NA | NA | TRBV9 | CASSPTGTTQNTGELFF | TGTGCCAGCAGCCCAACGGGGACCACTCAGAACACCGGGGAGCTGTTTTTT
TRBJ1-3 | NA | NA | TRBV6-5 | CASHPVRNPGNTIYF | TGTGCCAGCCACCCCGTAAGGAACCCTGGAAACACCATATATTTT
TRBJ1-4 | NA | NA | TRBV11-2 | CASSLAGAGEKLFF | TGTGCCAGCAGCTTAGCAGGGGCGGGGGAAAAACTGTTTTTT
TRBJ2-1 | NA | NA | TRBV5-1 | CASSLTDFSYNEQFF | TGCGCCAGCAGCTTGACAGACTTTTCCTACAATGAGCAGTTCTTC
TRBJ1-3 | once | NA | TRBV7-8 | CASSLAGAWGNTIYF | TGTGCCAGCAGCTTAGCGGGGGCTTGGGGAAACACCATATATTTT
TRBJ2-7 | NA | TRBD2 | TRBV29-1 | CSDFGPRRPPSGSYEQYF | TGCAGCGATTTTGGACCCCGCCGCCCGCCTAGCGGGAGCTACGAGCAGTACTTC
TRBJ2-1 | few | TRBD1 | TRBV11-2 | CASSQGQGTYNEQFF | TGTGCCAGCAGCCAGGGACAGGGGACCTACAATGAGCAGTTCTTC
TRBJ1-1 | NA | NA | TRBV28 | CASSLGTEAFF | TGTGCCAGCAGTTTGGGCACTGAAGCTTTCTTT
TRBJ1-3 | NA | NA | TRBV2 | CASSGGFFSSGNTIYF | TGTGCCAGCAGTGGGGGGTTCTTCTCCTCTGGAAACACCATATATTTT
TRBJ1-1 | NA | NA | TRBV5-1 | CASSSDQVVNTEAFF | TGCGCCAGCAGCTCAGACCAGGTAGTAAACACTGAAGCTTTCTTT
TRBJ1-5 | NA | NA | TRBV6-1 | CASKGDKGSSQPQHF | TGTGCCAGCAAGGGGGACAAGGGGTCGAGTCAGCCCCAGCATTTT
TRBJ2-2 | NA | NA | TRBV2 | CASKGSIVGELFF | TGTGCCAGCAAGGGCAGCATAGTTGGGGAGCTGTTTTTT
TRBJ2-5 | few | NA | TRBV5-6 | CASSLAAGHSGTQYF | TGTGCCAGCAGCTTGGCCGCGGGGCATAGTGGGACCCAGTACTTC
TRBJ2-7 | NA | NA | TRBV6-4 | CASSDSSGIRDEQYF | TGTGCCAGCAGTGACTCGTCCGGGATAAGGGACGAGCAGTACTTC
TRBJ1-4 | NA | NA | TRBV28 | CASSPPGLTNEKLFF | TGTGCCAGCAGTCCCCCGGGACTTACCAATGAAAAACTGTTTTTT
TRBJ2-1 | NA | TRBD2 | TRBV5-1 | CASTLAGVSYNEQFF | TGCGCCAGCACACTAGCGGGAGTCTCCTACAATGAGCAGTTCTTC
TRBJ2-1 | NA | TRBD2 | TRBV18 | CASSPGAGGANEQFF | TGTGCCAGCTCACCGGGGGCGGGAGGAGCCAATGAGCAGTTCTTC
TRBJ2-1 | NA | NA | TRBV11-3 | CASSLFRSNEQFF | TGTGCCAGCAGCTTATTCCGTAGCAATGAGCAGTTCTTC
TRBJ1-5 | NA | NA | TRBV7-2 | CASSLVDSNQPQHF | TGTGCCAGCAGCCTGGTAGATAGCAATCAGCCCCAGCATTTT
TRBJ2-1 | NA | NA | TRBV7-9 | CASSLGTAYNEQFF | TGTGCCAGCAGCTTAGGCACGGCCTACAATGAGCAGTTCTTC
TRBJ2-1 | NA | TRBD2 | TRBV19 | CASSLEGGLAGHNEQFF | TGTGCCAGTAGTCTGGAGGGGGGGCTAGCGGGCCACAATGAGCAGTTCTTC
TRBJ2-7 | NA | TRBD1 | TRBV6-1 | CASRWTGLTSYEQYF | TGTGCCAGCCGGTGGACAGGGTTAACTTCCTACGAGCAGTACTTC
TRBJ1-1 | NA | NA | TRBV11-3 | CASSLGGSAEAFF | TGTGCCAGCAGCTTAGGGGGCTCGGCTGAAGCTTTCTTT
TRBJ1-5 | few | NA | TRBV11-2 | CASSLAGGNQPQHF | TGTGCCAGCAGCTTAGCTGGGGGCAATCAGCCCCAGCATTTT
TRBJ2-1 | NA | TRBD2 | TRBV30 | CAWSDVRTSGKVREQFF | TGTGCCTGGAGCGATGTACGGACTAGCGGGAAGGTCCGTGAGCAGTTCTTC
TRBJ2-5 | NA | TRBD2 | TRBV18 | CASSPAGGETQYF | TGTGCCAGCTCACCTGCGGGGGGAGAGACCCAGTACTTC
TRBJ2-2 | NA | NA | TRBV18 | CASSRGDSQNTGELFF | TGTGCCAGCTCACGGGGAGACAGTCAGAACACCGGGGAGCTGTTTTTT
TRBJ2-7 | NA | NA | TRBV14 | CASSQLAPGTNSYEQYF | TGTGCCAGCAGCCAACTTGCTCCCGGGACAAATTCCTACGAGCAGTACTTC
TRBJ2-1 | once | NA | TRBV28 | CASRDLGAGRDNEQFF | TGTGCCAGCAGGGACCTTGGGGCCGGTAGGGACAATGAGCAGTTCTTC
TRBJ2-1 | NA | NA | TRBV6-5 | CASSFRPSSYNEQFF | TGTGCCAGCAGCTTTAGACCGAGCTCCTACAATGAGCAGTTCTTC
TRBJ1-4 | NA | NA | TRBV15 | CATSRDPVATNEKLFF | TGTGCCACCAGCAGAGACCCAGTGGCAACTAATGAAAAACTGTTTTTT
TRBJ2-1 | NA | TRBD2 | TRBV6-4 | CASSVASGIYNEQFF | TGTGCCAGCAGTGTGGCTAGCGGGATTTACAATGAGCAGTTCTTC
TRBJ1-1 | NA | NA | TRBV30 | CAWSWGTEAFF | TGTGCCTGGAGTTGGGGCACTGAAGCTTTCTTT
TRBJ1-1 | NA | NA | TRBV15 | CATTADPPNTEAFF | TGTGCCACCACGGCGGACCCGCCGAACACTGAAGCTTTCTTT
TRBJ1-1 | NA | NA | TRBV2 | CASSEESGGREAFF | TGTGCCAGCAGTGAAGAATCCGGGGGGAGAGAAGCTTTCTTT
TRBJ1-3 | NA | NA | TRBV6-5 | CASSLGVSGNTIYF | TGTGCCAGCAGCCTTGGGGTCTCTGGAAACACCATATATTTT
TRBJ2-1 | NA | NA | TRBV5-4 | CASSLAGTPRYNEQFF | TGTGCCAGCAGCTTGGCCGGGACTCCTCGGTACAATGAGCAGTTCTTC
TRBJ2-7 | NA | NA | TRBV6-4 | CASGVVQIYEQYF | TGTGCCAGCGGAGTAGTACAGATCTACGAGCAGTACTTC
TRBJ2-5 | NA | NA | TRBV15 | CATSRDPGETQYF | TGTGCCACCAGCAGAGATCCGGGAGAGACCCAGTACTTC
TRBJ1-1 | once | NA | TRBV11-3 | CASSPSGREAFF | TGTGCCAGCAGCCCCTCCGGGAGGGAAGCTTTCTTT
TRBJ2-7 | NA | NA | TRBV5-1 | CASSFGGLAYEQYF | TGCGCCAGCAGCTTTGGAGGTTTGGCCTACGAGCAGTACTTC
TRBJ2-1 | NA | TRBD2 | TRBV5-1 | CASSPGEGQYEQFF | TGCGCCAGCAGCCCGGGGGAGGGCCAATATGAGCAGTTCTTC